Sequencing of this TCR beta chain was carried out in a study of blood T cell repertoires in COVID-19 (dated by TCRdb to about 2020). General notes on the study: The collaborator samples originated in the United States, Italy and Spain and spanned the acute and convalescent phases of COVID-19. The material from the prospective study consisted of cDNA or gDNA derived from T cells, B-cell-depleted T cells, or PBMCs. Deeply sampled blood TCRbeta repertoires from subjects exposed to, actively infected with, or recovered from COVID-19 were included in the dataset. The repertoires were made available in a free public database intended to serve as a resource for research on the immune response to SARS-CoV-2. Samples came from the ongoing ImmuneRACE study (first 160 participants) plus 1,254 subjects from 6 global collaborators. A de-identified subject ID, COVID-19 status, age in years and sex were almost always included in the sample metadata. Where available, HLA class I and class II types were taken from metadata supplied by the sample provider and were not determined by assay-based typing.

Looking up the germline V gene (reference sequence) yields CDR1 LNHDA and CDR2 SQIVND. There are 15 amino acids in the CDR3, from cysteine to phenylalanine inclusive. The kept DNA is CDR3 alone, 45 bases in frame from the first base. The junction shows trimming of 3 bases on V and 1 base on J, and the gene matches do not reach 4 bases of it. The paper as a whole reports these results and caveats: The amount of clinical and demographic metadata varied by source and participant and was provided uncurated.

One collaborating source in Seattle enrolled patients while the patients were actively infected and followed the patients over time throughout the course of disease. Each collaborating institution followed its own protocols to collect whole blood in K2EDTA tubes. Collaborator samples were shipped for TCRbeta analysis as frozen whole blood, isolated PBMCs, or DNA extracted from either sample type. Details on this clone: Its antigen is not yet known. The input lacks base qualities; no much larger clone sits a single base away.

TCRbeta CDR3 regions were amplified from genomic DNA by means of the immunoSEQ Assay, a bias-controlled multiplex PCR. The paper's data handling went like this. Within the assay, amplification of reference gene primers was used to estimate how many nucleated cells each sample contained. To quantify the absolute abundance of each unique TCRbeta CDR3 rearrangement, sequence reads were collapsed and filtered. Productive Simpson clonality was computed per sample as the square root of Simpson's diversity index over productive rearrangements. TCRdb took this table from immuneACCESS and kept in-frame rearrangements with V and J called. Such tables lack part of the clones; where checked against another copy, unresolved V genes explain under half of the gap, and the rest is unexplained. V, J and clone size are those of that table, while D and trimming were read from the DNA. The sample table records about 200,000 clones; around four fifths of these occur just once. The ten largest clones take up 0.85% to 0.95% of the sample.

The receptor's source is a man aged 60 to 69 with COVID-19, enrolled during active disease. Here the chain combines TRBV19 and TRBJ2-3; 7 bases in the middle match TRBD2. Sequenced material: peripheral blood. For the CDR3, the sequence is CASSMVGGRTDTQYF. The bases are TGTGCCAGTAGTATGGTGGGAGGGCGCACAGATACGCAGTATTTT.